Listed here are 20 T cell receptor beta chains from one sample, sequenced in a study of blood T cell repertoires in COVID-19 (dated by TCRdb to about 2020). Libraries were made using the immunoSEQ multiplex PCR assay. Here the immuneACCESS table is served through TCRdb, limited to in-frame sequences with V and J called. Missing clones are a known gap in these copies; in checked studies unresolved V genes cover under half, and the rest lacks a known reason. The sample table holds about 110,000 clones, of which around 76% were seen once. The top ten clonotypes cover about 4.1% of the sample. The sequencing sample was made of peripheral blood. The receptors here all came from a woman aged 80 or over with acute or convalescent COVID-19.

The rearrangement links TRBV5-1 to TRBJ2-6, with D tentatively TRBD1 (6 bases). V gave up 4 bases and J gave up 0 bases, with 17 bases separating them. This CDR3 is 18 amino acids long. Per germline, CDR1 SGHRS and CDR2 YFSETQ. In DNA, the CDR3 is TGCGCCAGCAGCATGCGGACAGACCTATTCTCTGGGGCCAACGTCCTGACTTTC. Translation gives CASSMRTDLFSGANVLTF.

This chain links TRBV30 with TRBJ1-3; 9 bases are a match to TRBD1. From germline, CDR1 is GTSNPN and CDR2 SVGIG (reference sequence). Germline trimming cut 2 bases from V and 0 bases from J; bases unmatched to any gene: 2. The CDR3 runs to 15 residues. The chain's CDR3 is CAWSRDRASGNTIYF. The DNA for the CDR3 is TGTGCCTGGAGTCGGGACAGGGCCTCTGGAAACACCATATATTTT.

V usage is TRBV5-5 and J usage is TRBJ1-2; D gene ambiguous. Germline V lookup: CDR1 SGHKS, CDR2 YYEKEE (reference sequence). The CDR3 length is 15 residues. Trimming took off 4 bases at V and 0 bases at J, with 13 bases between the two ends. CDR3 in DNA: TGTGCCAGCAGCGCCGTATTGGCAGCTAACTATGGCTACACCTTC. Residues: CASSAVLAANYGYTF. Full variable domain (rest looked up from reference TRBV5-5 and TRBJ1-2): DAGVTQSPTHLIKTRGQQVTLRCSPISGHKSVSWYQQVLGQGPQFIFQYYEKEERGRGNFPDRFSARQFPNYSSELNVNALLLGDSALYLCASSAVLAANYGYTFGSGTRLTVV.

This clone was seen more than once but under ten times. The chain combines TRBV10-1 with TRBJ1-1; D gene unclear. CDR3 size: 13 residues. Trimming stripped 5 bases from V and 1 base from J, with 8 bases between. Germline CDR1 WNHNN, CDR2 SYGVQD (reference sequence). CDR3 coding DNA: TGCGCCAGCAGTTCGGGTGCGAACACTGAAGCTTTCTTT. This encodes CASSSGANTEAFF.

The chain is built from TRBV5-1 and TRBJ1-4; D is perhaps TRBD1 (6 bases). The germline V and J ends were trimmed by 3 bases and 1 base, with 10 bases remaining between them. Germline V gene data show CDR1 as SGHRS and CDR2 as YFSETQ. CDR3 length: 15 residues. The CDR3 region has the DNA TGCGCCAGCAGCTCACAGGGAATAACTAATGAAAAACTGTTTTTT. Residues: CASSSQGITNEKLFF.

The rearrangement links TRBV19 to TRBJ1-2; 7 bases align to TRBD1. V was pared by 5 bases and J by 8 bases, with 11 bases of the junction left unmatched. The CDR3 runs to 14 residues. Germline lookup yields CDR1 LNHDA and CDR2 SQIVND (reference sequence). In DNA form, the CDR3 reads TGTGCCAGTAGTTTCCCCGGGACAGCCGGGGGCTACACCTTC. It is translated as CASSFPGTAGGYTF.

The CDR3 loop is CASSRTGVGDQPQHF. CDR3 DNA: TGTGCCAGCAGCCGCACAGGGGTAGGGGATCAGCCCCAGCATTTT. The V call is TRBV6-5, the J call TRBJ1-5, with 7 bases identical to TRBD1. J was trimmed by 5 bases and V by 6 bases; bases with no gene match: 10. This CDR3 is 15 amino acids long. The germline V gene encodes CDR1 MNHEY and CDR2 SVGAGI.

This sequence joins TRBV18 and TRBJ2-3; D gene uncertain. Trimming stripped 3 bases from V and 1 base from J, with 17 bases between. The CDR3 is made up of 17 amino acids. Germline V lookup: CDR1 KGHSH, CDR2 LQKENI. The CDR3 loop reads CASSPSRTAIGTDTQYF. The CDR3 nucleotides are TGTGCCAGCTCACCGAGTAGAACCGCCATCGGCACAGATACGCAGTATTTT.

The chain has TRBV2 and TRBJ2-6; 8 bases agree with TRBD1. The CDR3 covers 17 residues. Germline assignment: CDR1 SNHLY and CDR2 FYNNEI. Losses at the gene ends were 6 bases for V and 0 bases for J; bases not matched to a gene: 7. Here the CDR3 reads CASRKDRALSGANVLTF. Written as DNA, the CDR3 is TGTGCCAGCAGAAAGGACAGGGCACTCTCTGGGGCCAACGTCCTGACTTTC.

The chain links TRBV6-5 to TRBJ1-6; D gene ambiguous. Germline V gene lookup returns CDR1 MNHEY and CDR2 SVGAGI. V dropped 6 bases and J dropped 2 bases, with 11 bases sitting between them. The CDR3 extends over 15 amino acids. CDR3 DNA: TGTGCCAGCAGACCCGACTACACCTATAATTCACCCCTCCACTTT. It encodes CASRPDYTYNSPLHF.

As for this clone: Other DNA sequences in the same sample also yield this CDR3. This chain joins TRBV20-1 and TRBJ2-3; D gene ambiguous. The V end lost 3 bases, the J end lost 2 bases, and 9 bases lay between the germline ends. Germline-derived CDR1 and CDR2 are DFQATT and SNEGSKA (reference sequence). This CDR3 contains 13 residues. CDR3 sequence: CSASGLSTDTQYF. CDR3 nucleotides: TGCAGTGCTAGTGGGCTTTCCACAGATACGCAGTATTTT.

This clone was detected only a few times. This chain links TRBV20-1 with TRBJ2-1; D is unclear. Germline CDR1 and CDR2: DFQATT and SNEGSKA (reference sequence). CDR3 length: 11 amino acids. Trimming pared 4 bases from V and 8 bases from J, leaving 9 bases between. The CDR3 DNA is TGCAGTGCTACCGTCCGAGATGAGCAGTTCTTC. Protein sequence: CSATVRDEQFF.

The gene calls are TRBV27 and TRBJ1-2; 8 bases fit TRBD1. The CDR3 extends over 12 amino acids. V lost 3 bases to trimming and J lost 8 bases; unmatched junction nucleotides: 2. CDR1 and CDR2 (germline): MNHEY, SMNVEV (reference sequence). CDR3 amino acids: CASSFGTGGYTF. In DNA form, the CDR3 reads TGTGCCAGCAGTTTCGGGACAGGAGGCTACACCTTC.

The chain carries TRBV7-9 and TRBJ1-2; 8 bases agree with TRBD1. Germline CDR1 and CDR2: SEHNR and FQNEAQ (reference sequence). With 5 bases clipped from V and 4 bases from J, the junction kept 3 bases outside the gene matches. This CDR3 is built from 13 residues. In DNA, the CDR3 is TGTGCCAGCAGCCGGGGACAGGCCTATGGCTACACCTTC. Encoded protein: CASSRGQAYGYTF.

V gene TRBV6-1 combines with J gene TRBJ2-7, with 10 bases identical to TRBD1. V shed 2 bases, J shed 7 bases, and the junction held 14 bases outside the gene matches. In germline, CDR1 is MNHNS, CDR2 SASEGT. CDR3 length: 17 amino acids. The CDR3 sequence is CASSERSRGQGSREQYF. The CDR3 DNA sequence: TGTGCCAGCAGTGAAAGGTCGAGGGGACAGGGGAGTAGGGAGCAGTACTTC.

This chain links TRBV6-2 or TRBV6-3 with TRBJ1-5; no firm D call. The CDR3 runs 13 residues. With 6 bases removed from V and 0 bases from J, the gap between germline ends came to 6 bases. Germline lookup yields CDR1 MNHEY and CDR2 SVGEGT. CDR3: CASRPRSNQPQHF. The DNA of the CDR3 is TGTGCCAGCAGACCTCGTAGCAATCAGCCCCAGCATTTT.

The chain couples TRBV18 to TRBJ1-5; 8 nucleotides line up with TRBD1. The CDR3 runs to 14 residues. CDR1 is KGHSH and CDR2 is LQKENI in the germline V gene. V was pared by 3 bases and J by 6 bases, with 4 bases of the junction left unmatched. This CDR3 is CASSPGQARQPQHF. CDR3 in DNA: TGTGCCAGCTCACCGGGACAGGCGCGTCAGCCCCAGCATTTT.

This chain joins TRBV6-5 and TRBJ2-3; 9 bases are shared with TRBD1. The V and J ends lost 2 bases and 1 base, in that order; junction bases with no gene match: 4. Germline V lookup: CDR1 MNHEY, CDR2 SVGAGI. The CDR3 runs to 16 residues. CDR3 protein: CASSYHRDRGTDTQYF. Written as DNA, the CDR3 is TGTGCCAGCAGTTACCACAGGGACAGGGGCACAGATACGCAGTATTTT.

This chain links TRBV30 with TRBJ1-2, with 7 bases identical to TRBD1. V dropped 2 bases and J dropped 8; count of bases not matched to a gene: 11. This CDR3 is 14 amino acids long. In germline, CDR1 is GTSNPN, CDR2 SVGIG (reference sequence). CDR3 sequence reads: CAWSYRGDLGGYTF. The CDR3 DNA sequence: TGTGCCTGGAGTTACAGGGGAGACCTCGGCGGCTACACCTTC.

The chain has TRBV10-2 and TRBJ1-1, with D unclear. The V end lost 10 bases, the J end lost 7 bases, and 19 bases lay between the germline ends. The CDR3 is made up of 13 amino acids. Germline V gene data show CDR1 as WSHSY and CDR2 as SAAADI. The CDR3 loop reads CATNPNLRGEAFF. CDR3 bases: TGCGCCACCAACCCTAACCTCCGGGGTGAAGCTTTCTTT.